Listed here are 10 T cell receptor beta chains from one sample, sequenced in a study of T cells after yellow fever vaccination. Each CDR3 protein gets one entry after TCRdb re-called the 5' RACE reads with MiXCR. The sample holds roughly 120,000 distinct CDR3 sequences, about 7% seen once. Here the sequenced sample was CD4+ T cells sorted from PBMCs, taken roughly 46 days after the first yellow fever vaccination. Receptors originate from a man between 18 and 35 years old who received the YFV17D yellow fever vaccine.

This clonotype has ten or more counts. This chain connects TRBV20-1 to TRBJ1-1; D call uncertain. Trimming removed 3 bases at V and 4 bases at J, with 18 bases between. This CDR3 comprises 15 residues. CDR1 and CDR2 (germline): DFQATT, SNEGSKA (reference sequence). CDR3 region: CSARPIKKRSTEAFF. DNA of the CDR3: TGCAGTGCTAGGCCGATCAAAAAGCGGTCCACTGAAGCTTTCTTT.

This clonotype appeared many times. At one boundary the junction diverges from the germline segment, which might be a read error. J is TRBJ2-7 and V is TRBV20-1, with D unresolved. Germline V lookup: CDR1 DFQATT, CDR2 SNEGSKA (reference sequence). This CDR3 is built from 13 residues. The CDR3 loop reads CSARGRTSGEQYF. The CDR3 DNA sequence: TGCAGTGCCAGAGGACGGACCTCAGGCGAGCAGTACTTC.

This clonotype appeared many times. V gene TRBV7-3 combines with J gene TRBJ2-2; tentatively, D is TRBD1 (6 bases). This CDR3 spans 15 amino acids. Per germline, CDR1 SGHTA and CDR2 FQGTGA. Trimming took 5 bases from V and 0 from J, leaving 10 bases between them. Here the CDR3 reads CASSTDSSNTGELFF. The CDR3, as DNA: TGTGCCAGCAGCACGGACAGCTCGAACACCGGGGAGCTGTTTTTT.

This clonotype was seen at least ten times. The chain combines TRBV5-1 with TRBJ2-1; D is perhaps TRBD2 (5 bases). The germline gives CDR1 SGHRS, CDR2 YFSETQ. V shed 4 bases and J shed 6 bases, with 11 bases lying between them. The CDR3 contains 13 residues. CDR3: CASSGSDPNEQFF. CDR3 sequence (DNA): TGCGCCAGCAGCGGGAGCGACCCCAATGAGCAGTTCTTC.

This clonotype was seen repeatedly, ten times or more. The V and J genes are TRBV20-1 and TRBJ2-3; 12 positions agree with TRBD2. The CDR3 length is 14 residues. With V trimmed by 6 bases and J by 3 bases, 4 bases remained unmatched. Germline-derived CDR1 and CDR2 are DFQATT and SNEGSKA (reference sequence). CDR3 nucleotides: TGCAGTGCCCGCGGACTAGCGGGGACAGATACGCAGTATTTT. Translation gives CSARGLAGTDTQYF.

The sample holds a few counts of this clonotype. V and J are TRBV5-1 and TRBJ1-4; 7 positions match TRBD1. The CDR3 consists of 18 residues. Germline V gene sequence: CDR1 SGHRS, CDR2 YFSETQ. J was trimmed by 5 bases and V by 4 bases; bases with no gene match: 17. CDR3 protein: CASSLKEVSGQLNEKLFF. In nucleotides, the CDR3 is TGCGCCAGCAGCCTGAAGGAGGTTTCGGGACAGCTGAATGAAAAACTGTTTTTT.

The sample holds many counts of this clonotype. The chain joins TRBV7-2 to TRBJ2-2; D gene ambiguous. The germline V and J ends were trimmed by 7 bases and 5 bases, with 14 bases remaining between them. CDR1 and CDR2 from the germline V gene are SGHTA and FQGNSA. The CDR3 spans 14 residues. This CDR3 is CASTSETETGELFF. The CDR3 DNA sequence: TGTGCCAGCACCAGTGAGACGGAAACCGGGGAGCTGTTTTTT.

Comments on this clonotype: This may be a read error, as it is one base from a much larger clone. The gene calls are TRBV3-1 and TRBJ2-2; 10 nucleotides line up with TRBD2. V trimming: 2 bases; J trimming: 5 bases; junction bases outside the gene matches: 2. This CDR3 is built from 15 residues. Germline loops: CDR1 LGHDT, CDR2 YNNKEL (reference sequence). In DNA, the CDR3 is TGTGCCAGCAGCCAAAAACTAGCGGGGACCGGGGAGCTGTTTTTT. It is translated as CASSQKLAGTGELFF. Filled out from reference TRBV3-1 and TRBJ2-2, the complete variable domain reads DTAVSQTPKYLVTQMGNDKSIKCEQNLGHDTMYWYKQDSKKFLKIMFSYNNKELIINETVPNRFSPKSPDKAHLNLHINSLELGDSAVYFCASSQKLAGTGELFFGEGSRLTVL.

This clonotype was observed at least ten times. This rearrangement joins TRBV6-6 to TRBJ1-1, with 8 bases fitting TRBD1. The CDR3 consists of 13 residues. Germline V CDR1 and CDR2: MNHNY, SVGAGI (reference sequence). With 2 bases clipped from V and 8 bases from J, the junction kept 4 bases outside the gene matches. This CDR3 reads CASSYQGAWEAFF. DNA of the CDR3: TGTGCCAGCAGTTACCAGGGGGCTTGGGAAGCTTTCTTT.

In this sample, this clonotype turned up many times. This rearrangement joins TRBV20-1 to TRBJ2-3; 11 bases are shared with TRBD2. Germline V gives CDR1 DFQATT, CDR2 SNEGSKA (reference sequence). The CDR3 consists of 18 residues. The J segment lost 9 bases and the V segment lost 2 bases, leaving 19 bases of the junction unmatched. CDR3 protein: CSARPTSGGPGGSGTQYF. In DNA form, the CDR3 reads TGCAGTGCTAGACCCACTAGCGGGGGACCCGGGGGTTCGGGGACGCAGTATTTT.